This T cell receptor beta chain stems from a study of long-term antiretroviral therapy in people with HIV. Germline-derived CDR1 and CDR2 are SNHLY and FYNNEI. V was shortened by 5 bases and J by 8 bases, with 12 bases between the two germline ends. CDR3 length equals 12 residues. Researchers report immunoSEQ v3.0 was run at survey level. Generated by immunoSEQ multiplex PCR, the TCRdb table keeps only in-frame clones and is missing some. The sample lists more than 30,000 clones; roughly 83% were seen once. There are a few counts of this clone. This receptor was identified in a man in his late teens or twenties with HIV. The chain links TRBV2 to TRBJ1-2; no clear D gene. This material consisted of unsorted PBMCs, taken 1.9 years after starting antiretroviral therapy. The DNA of the CDR3 is TGTGCCAGCAGTAGTTTAGGTTCCGGCTACACCTTC. Translation: CASSSLGSGYTF.